These T cell receptor beta chains were read from a single sample in a study of blood T cells in healthy people across ages. One entry per CDR3 protein, called by TCRdb with MiXCR from the 5' RACE reads. The sample includes some 1.5 million distinct CDR3 sequences, approximately 30% of them seen just once. Sequencing used blood. The receptor source for this set is a woman in her thirties in good health. CDR3s include the opening cysteine and the closing phenylalanine or tryptophan. D genes are given only for firm matches. A clone size is listed for some rows: how often the clone was seen (once, few, many), or a class if it is expanded.

d_gene | abundance | j_gene | v_gene | CDR3aa | CDR3nt
TRBD2 | . | TRBJ2-5 | TRBV30 | CAYRASGEETQYF | TGTGCCTACCGGGCTAGCGGAGAAGAGACCCAGTACTTC
TRBD1 | . | TRBJ1-6 | TRBV2 | CASRGQGRNSPLHF | TGTGCCAGCAGGGGACAGGGGAGGAATTCACCCCTCCACTTT
TRBD2 | many | TRBJ2-1 | TRBV14 | CASSETSGAVYNEQFF | TGTGCCAGCAGCGAAACTAGCGGGGCGGTATACAATGAGCAGTTCTTC
. | . | TRBJ2-3 | TRBV2 | CASTRDSYLPDTQYF | TGTGCCAGCACCCGGGACTCCTACTTGCCAGATACGCAGTATTTT
TRBD2 | . | TRBJ2-1 | TRBV12-3/TRBV12-4 | CASSLGGSARDEQFF | TGTGCCAGCAGTTTGGGGGGGAGTGCTAGGGATGAGCAGTTCTTC
. | few | TRBJ2-2 | TRBV12-3/TRBV12-4 | CASTVGRGTGELFF | TGTGCCAGCACTGTCGGTAGGGGAACCGGGGAGCTGTTTTTT
TRBD1 | many | TRBJ2-4 | TRBV29-1 | CSVEGQGGAKNIQYF | TGCAGCGTTGAGGGACAGGGAGGGGCCAAAAACATTCAGTACTTC
TRBD1 | few | TRBJ2-7 | TRBV5-1 | CASSFSTSGTGVYEQYF | TGCGCCAGCAGCTTTTCCACATCCGGGACAGGGGTCTACGAGCAGTACTTC
. | many | TRBJ2-7 | TRBV5-5 | CASSSGHGAYEQYF | TGTGCCAGCAGCTCGGGACACGGTGCCTACGAGCAGTACTTC
. | many | TRBJ2-1 | TRBV7-2 | CASSQGTLYNEQFF | TGTGCCAGCAGCCAAGGGACCCTCTACAATGAGCAGTTCTTC
. | few | TRBJ2-1 | TRBV7-2 | CASSPRRKQFF | TGTGCCAGCAGCCCACGTCGCAAGCAGTTCTTC
. | . | TRBJ2-7 | TRBV5-1 | CASSLEGGSYKQYF | TGCGCCAGCAGCTTGGAGGGGGGCTCCTACAAGCAGTACTTC
. | . | TRBJ1-2 | TRBV12-3/TRBV12-4 | CASSTRGRTPYGYTF | TGTGCCAGCAGTACGAGGGGCCGAACCCCCTATGGCTACACCTTC
. | . | TRBJ2-1 | TRBV7-9 | CASSFGAVRGKDNEQFF | TGTGCCAGCAGCTTTGGGGCGGTGCGGGGCAAGGACAATGAGCAGTTCTTC
. | few | TRBJ2-1 | TRBV27 | CASSLGSSEQFF | TGTGCCAGCAGTTTAGGATCGAGTGAGCAGTTCTTC
. | . | TRBJ2-1 | TRBV20-1 | CSARRGQLLYNEQFF | TGCAGTGCTAGAAGGGGCCAGCTTCTCTACAATGAGCAGTTCTTC
TRBD2 | few | TRBJ2-7 | TRBV20-1 | CSAIAGGGEQYF | TGCAGTGCTATAGCGGGGGGGGGCGAGCAGTACTTC